These 29 T cell receptor beta chains came from one sample sequenced in a study of T cells after yellow fever vaccination (dated by TCRdb to 2018 to 2020). The intended sense of this specimen's treatment or condition label: live attenuated yellow fever vaccine strain. The library relied on 5' RACE. TCRdb names Illumina HiSeq 2500 as the instrument used. The public reads were reanalyzed by TCRdb: fastp trimming at Q25, MiXCR alignment, in-frame beta chains only. Identical CDR3 protein sequences are pooled into one entry, listed with their most common genes and DNA. The sample table contains just under 600,000 distinct CDR3 sequences; only one count was recorded for roughly 13% of them. Of the sample, roughly 13% falls within the top ten clones. Sequencing was performed on PBMCs, taken on the day of the yellow fever booster vaccination. These receptors all come from a man aged 25 to 40 who received the YFV17D yellow fever vaccine.

This clonotype was seen a few times. The chain uses TRBV20-1 and TRBJ1-5, with a possible D match to TRBD1 (5 bases). V gave up 0 bases and J gave up 4 bases, with 19 bases separating them. Per germline, CDR1 DFQATT and CDR2 SNEGSKA (reference sequence). This CDR3 is 17 amino acids long. The CDR3 DNA follows: TGCAGTGCTAGAGATGACCTGGGCCAGGGATTGAATCAGCCCCAGCATTTT. Translating it yields CSARDDLGQGLNQPQHF.

The table lists this clonotype with a few counts. At one end the junction does not follow the germline gene, possibly because of a read error. CDR3 nucleotide sequence: TGTGCCACCAGCTCTAGCGGGAGGGCCAATATAGCAGATACGCAGTATTTT. This gives the protein CATSSSGRANIADTQYF. The chain joins TRBV7-9 to TRBJ2-3, with 12 bases that match TRBD2. Germline V gene sequence: CDR1 SEHNR, CDR2 FQNEAQ (reference sequence). CDR3 length: 17 amino acids.

This clonotype was seen only a few times. This chain joins TRBV18 and TRBJ2-6; D not certain. V was trimmed by 5 bases and J by 0 bases, leaving 17 bases between them. Germline V gene lookup returns CDR1 KGHSH and CDR2 LQKENI. CDR3 length equals 18 residues. Here the CDR3 reads CASSAGPVVYSGANVLTF. CDR3 DNA sequence: TGTGCCAGCTCAGCCGGCCCGGTTGTCTACTCTGGGGCCAACGTCCTGACTTTC. Complete variable domain (other parts from reference TRBV18 and TRBJ2-6): NAGVMQNPRHLVRRRGQEARLRCSPMKGHSHVYWYRQLPEEGLKFMVYLQKENIIDESGMPKERFSAEFPKEGPSILRIQQVVRGDSAAYFCASSAGPVVYSGANVLTFGAGSRLTVL.

Only a few counts were recorded for this clonotype. CDR3 coding DNA: TGTGCCAGTAGTATGACAGGGGGCTCTAATGAGCAGTTCTTC. Translating gives CASSMTGGSNEQFF. The V gene is TRBV19, the J gene TRBJ2-1, with 10 bases lining up with TRBD1. The germline V gene encodes CDR1 LNHDA and CDR2 SQIVND (reference sequence). J was trimmed by 7 bases and V by 3 bases; bases with no gene match: 3. The CDR3 is 14 residues long.

This clonotype occurred a few times. This sequence joins TRBV30 and TRBJ1-5; 9 bases fit TRBD1. CDR3 length: 13 residues. V lost 1 base, J lost 7 bases, and 2 bases stayed unmatched. Germline CDR1 and CDR2: GTSNPN and SVGIG (reference sequence). The CDR3 sequence is CAWSGQGDQPQHF. CDR3 in DNA: TGTGCCTGGAGTGGACAGGGGGACCAGCCCCAGCATTTT.

This clonotype was detected a few times. This chain uses TRBV27 with TRBJ2-7, with D possibly being TRBD2 (6 bases). CDR1 and CDR2 (germline): MNHEY, SMNVEV (reference sequence). This CDR3 region has 14 residues. Trimming left V 3 bases short and J 2 bases short, with 11 bases between. This chain's CDR3 is CASSFGGRPYEQYF. The CDR3 DNA reads as TGTGCCAGCAGTTTCGGAGGGAGGCCCTACGAGCAGTACTTC.

At least ten counts were recorded for this clonotype. The V and J genes are TRBV27 and TRBJ1-5; 7 bases are a match to TRBD1. The CDR3 length is 14 residues. With 4 bases clipped from V and 5 bases from J, the junction kept 5 bases outside the gene matches. From germline, CDR1 is MNHEY and CDR2 SMNVEV (reference sequence). The CDR3: CASSWGQGDQPQHF. The CDR3 nucleotides are TGTGCCAGCAGTTGGGGGCAGGGGGATCAGCCCCAGCATTTT.

The J gene is TRBJ2-7, the V gene TRBV6-2 or TRBV6-3; D is ambiguous. V dropped 5 bases and J dropped 2 bases, with 19 bases sitting between them. CDR3 length: 16 amino acids. Germline V CDR1 and CDR2: MNHEY, SVGEGT. The CDR3 loop is CASSNTYNSDAYEQYF. For the CDR3, the DNA is TGTGCCAGCAGTAATACATATAATTCGGACGCCTACGAGCAGTACTTC.

The V and J genes are TRBV28 and TRBJ2-7; D is undetermined. The V end lost 6 bases, the J end lost 0 bases, and 15 bases lay between the germline ends. The CDR3 totals 15 residues. Germline lookup yields CDR1 MDHEN and CDR2 SYDVKM. The CDR3 coding sequence is TGTGCCAGCAGCCATGGCTACTTAAGCTCCTACGAGCAGTACTTC. It yields the protein CASSHGYLSSYEQYF.

This clonotype was seen a handful of times. The chain has TRBV5-1 and TRBJ1-2; D unresolved. The V gene lost 0 bases and the J gene lost 4 bases, with 7 bases spanning the gap. Germline-derived CDR1 and CDR2 are SGHRS and YFSETQ. This CDR3 comprises 13 residues. The CDR3 sequence: CASSLGLSYGYTF. The CDR3 DNA is TGCGCCAGCAGCTTGGGGCTCAGCTATGGCTACACCTTC.

This clonotype was observed a handful of times. The chain carries TRBV28 and TRBJ2-3, with D possibly matching TRBD1 (6 bases). Germline-derived CDR1 and CDR2 are MDHEN and SYDVKM. Trimming cost V 8 bases and J 0 bases, with 18 bases left between them. There are 16 residues in the CDR3. In DNA form, the CDR3 reads TGTGCCAGCTGCCCTTCCGGGACAACTAGCACAGATACGCAGTATTTT. It specifies CASCPSGTTSTDTQYF.

This chain uses TRBV3-1 with TRBJ2-3; a possible D gene is TRBD2 (6 bases). Between the trimmed V and J ends, which lost 4 bases and 12 bases, there was a span of 14 bases. The CDR3 totals 12 residues. CDR1 LGHDT and CDR2 YNNKEL come from the germline V gene (reference sequence). As DNA, the CDR3 is TGTGCCAGCAGCCGTGCCGGGAGATATCAGTATTTT. Its protein product is CASSRAGRYQYF.

This clonotype appeared a few times. The CDR3 DNA sequence: TGTGCCAGCGCCCCCAGGGGAGGGAGTAATGAAAAACTGTTTTTT. It is translated as CASAPRGGSNEKLFF. The V and J genes are TRBV12-3 or TRBV12-4 and TRBJ1-4; tentatively, D is TRBD1 (6 bases). The CDR3 spans 15 residues. The V gene lost 8 bases and the J gene lost 4 bases, with 17 bases spanning the gap.

The chain is built from TRBV4-3 and TRBJ2-2; 9 nucleotides line up with TRBD1. The V and J ends lost 4 bases and 5 bases, in that order; junction bases with no gene match: 5. The CDR3 extends over 15 amino acids. CDR1 and CDR2 (germline): LGHNA, YSLEER. Here the CDR3 reads CASSPLGQGTGELFF. CDR3 bases: TGCGCCAGCAGCCCTCTGGGACAGGGAACCGGGGAGCTGTTTTTT.

This clonotype appeared many times. The rearrangement links TRBV28 to TRBJ1-5; 9 bases are shared with TRBD1. The ends lost 4 bases at V and 5 bases at J; junction bases unmatched: 12. Germline CDR1 MDHEN, CDR2 SYDVKM. The CDR3 runs to 17 residues. The CDR3, as DNA: TGTGCCAGCAGTTCACCTCACAGGGGGCTGGGGGATCAGCCCCAGCATTTT. Protein: CASSSPHRGLGDQPQHF.

This clonotype occurred a few times. The chain joins TRBV20-1 to TRBJ2-3; TRBD1 aligns across 7 bases. CDR1 is DFQATT and CDR2 is SNEGSKA in the germline V gene (reference sequence). The CDR3 has 11 residues. The CDR3 DNA follows: TGCACCGCGGTCAGGGGGGATACGCAGTATTTT. Encoded protein: CTAVRGDTQYF.

This clonotype was observed a few times. The chain employs TRBV7-6 and TRBJ2-7, with TRBD2 identical over 13 bases. This CDR3 contains 18 residues. The germline V gene encodes CDR1 SGHVS and CDR2 FNYEAQ. Germline trimming cut 5 bases from V and 0 bases from J; bases unmatched to any gene: 10. CDR3 DNA: TGTGCCAGCAGCAAAGGGACTAGCGGGGTTAGCCGCTCCTACGAGCAGTACTTC. Protein sequence: CASSKGTSGVSRSYEQYF.

This clonotype was counted only a few times. This chain joins TRBV6-1 and TRBJ1-6; no reliable D call. Trimming shortened V by 6 bases and J by 7 bases, and 13 bases separated the two germline ends. Germline V gene lookup returns CDR1 MNHNS and CDR2 SASEGT. This CDR3 has 14 amino acids. This chain's CDR3 is CASSPPQQNSPLHF. CDR3 DNA: TGTGCCAGCAGCCCCCCACAGCAGAATTCACCCCTCCACTTT.

The V gene is TRBV3-1, the J gene TRBJ1-1, with D unclear. The length of the CDR3 is 13 residues. The ends were cut back, 2 bases at V and 0 bases at J, with 4 bases in the middle. Per the germline V gene, CDR1 is LGHDT and CDR2 is YNNKEL (reference sequence). The CDR3 DNA sequence: TGTGCCAGCAGCCAAAAAATGAACACTGAAGCTTTCTTT. It yields the protein CASSQKMNTEAFF.

This chain links TRBV6-2 or TRBV6-3 with TRBJ2-3; the match to TRBD2 covers 14 bases. The CDR3 has 17 residues. Germline assignment: CDR1 MNHEY and CDR2 SVGEGT. The trim removed 0 bases at V and 5 bases at J, leaving 4 bases unmatched. The chain's CDR3 is CASSYSTSGRAVDTQYF. The DNA for the CDR3 is TGTGCCAGCAGTTACTCGACTAGCGGGAGGGCCGTAGATACGCAGTATTTT.

CDR3: CASSPSSPYNEQFF. Here the CDR3 DNA reads TGTGCCAGCAGTCCTAGCTCGCCCTACAATGAGCAGTTCTTC. This chain joins TRBV6-1 and TRBJ2-1, with a tentative D call TRBD2 (5 bases). The length of the CDR3 is 14 residues. Germline-derived CDR1 and CDR2 are MNHNS and SASEGT. V lost 5 bases and J 2 bases, leaving 10 bases between the germline ends.

This chain uses TRBV5-4 with TRBJ2-1; weak D call: TRBD2 (6 bases). This CDR3 spans 14 amino acids. CDR1 is SGHNT and CDR2 is YYREEE in the germline V gene (reference sequence). V was pared by 7 bases and J by 5 bases, with 16 bases between. The CDR3 bases are TGTGCCAGCGCCAACCACGGGAGTAACAATGAGCAGTTCTTC. Amino acid sequence: CASANHGSNNEQFF.

This chain links TRBV7-2 with TRBJ2-7, with a possible D match to TRBD2 (5 bases). CDR1 SGHTA and CDR2 FQGNSA come from the germline V gene. Deletions cut 3 bases from V and 4 bases from J, with 16 bases between. The CDR3 length is 15 residues. The CDR3 DNA follows: TGTGCCAGCAGCTTGAGGGCAGACCCTTTATACGAGCAGTACTTC. This sequence encodes CASSLRADPLYEQYF.

There are many counts of this clonotype. The chain joins TRBV7-2 to TRBJ2-7; D is possibly TRBD2 (6 bases). Trimming cost V 0 bases and J 2 bases, with 8 bases left between them. Per germline, CDR1 SGHTA and CDR2 FQGNSA. The CDR3 consists of 14 residues. Here the CDR3 DNA reads TGTGCCAGCAGCTTAGCTAGCGGCACCTACGAGCAGTACTTC. Its translation: CASSLASGTYEQYF.

The V gene is TRBV4-3, the J gene TRBJ1-6; the match to TRBD1 covers 7 bases. The J segment lost 8 bases and the V segment lost 0 bases, leaving 4 bases of the junction unmatched. This CDR3 has 15 amino acids. CDR1 and CDR2 (germline): LGHNA, YSLEER. CDR3 sequence (DNA): TGCGCCAGCAGCCAAGATGGGGACAGCGATTCACCCCTCCACTTT. It translates to CASSQDGDSDSPLHF.

The rearrangement uses TRBV18 and TRBJ2-1, with D hard to call. Trimming stripped 3 bases from V and 8 bases from J, with 17 bases between. Per germline, CDR1 KGHSH and CDR2 LQKENI. This CDR3 region has 15 residues. The CDR3 sequence: CASSPLTRPGDEQFF. The CDR3 DNA follows: TGTGCCAGCTCACCCCTTACTCGACCAGGCGATGAGCAGTTCTTC. The entire variable domain, with the rest obtained from reference TRBV18 and TRBJ2-1, is as follows: NAGVMQNPRHLVRRRGQEARLRCSPMKGHSHVYWYRQLPEEGLKFMVYLQKENIIDESGMPKERFSAEFPKEGPSILRIQQVVRGDSAAYFCASSPLTRPGDEQFFGPGTRLTVL.

This clonotype has more than one count but fewer than ten. The chain carries TRBV7-9 and TRBJ2-5; 8 positions match TRBD1. Germline assignment: CDR1 SEHNR and CDR2 FQNEAQ (reference sequence). The CDR3 loop spans 15 amino acids. The junction had 1 base not matched to a gene; V was cut back by 0 bases and J by 1 base. CDR3 protein: CASSLAQGAQETQYF. In DNA, the CDR3 is TGTGCCAGCAGCTTAGCGCAGGGGGCCCAAGAGACCCAGTACTTC.

The chain combines TRBV12-3 or TRBV12-4 with TRBJ2-7, with D perhaps matching TRBD2 (6 bases). The germline V and J ends were trimmed by 4 bases and 4 bases, with 20 bases remaining between them. CDR3 length: 16 residues. CDR3 nucleotides: TGTGCCAGCAGTTCCCTAGCGAGGATGGGTCGATACGAGCAGTACTTC. This gives the protein CASSSLARMGRYEQYF.

The chain couples TRBV14 to TRBJ2-7; maybe TRBD1 (6 bases). Between the trimmed V and J ends, which lost 4 bases and 2 bases, there was a span of 12 bases. This CDR3 spans 14 amino acids. Germline V gives CDR1 SGHDN, CDR2 FVKESK. This chain's CDR3 is CASSLPGTTYEQYF. CDR3 DNA sequence: TGTGCCAGCAGCCTTCCCGGGACAACCTACGAGCAGTACTTC.